These 14 T cell receptor beta chains were sequenced from one sample in a study of T-cell reconstitution after alpha-beta-depleted transplantation in children (dated by TCRdb to the mid-2010s). The library was produced with PCR. Sequenced on an Illumina HiSeq 2500. To normalize quantification of the TCRbeta repertoire, the TCR libraries were built with molecular barcoding that relied on unique molecular identifiers. The public reads were run again by TCRdb, first through fastp at Q25 and then through MiXCR, and only productive beta chains were kept. Every entry covers one CDR3 protein and lists the most common genes and DNA from its rows. This sample is represented by about 200,000 distinct CDR3 sequences; about 7% of them were singletons. The top ten clonotypes cover about 5.5% of the sample. In the paper's terms, the treatment or condition label means: allogeneic hematopoietic cell transplantation with graft depleted of TCRalphabeta T cells and CD19 B cells.

Here the sequenced sample was PBMCs, taken before TCRalphabeta/CD19-depleted stem cell transplant. The receptors were sampled from a boy aged 2 to 10 with acute lymphoblastic leukemia, due to receive a stem cell transplant.

This clonotype was counted at least ten times. This rearrangement joins TRBV27 to TRBJ1-4, with 9 bases matching TRBD1. Per the germline V gene, CDR1 is MNHEY and CDR2 is SMNVEV (reference sequence). V shed 5 bases and J 5 bases; nucleotides not matched to a gene: 6. This CDR3 has 15 residues. This chain's CDR3 is CASSLWTGANEKLFF. CDR3 sequence (DNA): TGTGCCAGCAGTCTGTGGACAGGGGCCAATGAAAAACTGTTTTTT. Using reference TRBV27 and TRBJ1-4 for the parts outside the CDR3, the full variable domain is EAQVTQNPRYLITVTGKKLTVTCSQNMNHEYMSWYRQDPGLGLRQIYYSMNVEVTDKGDVPEGYKVSRKEKRNFPLILESPSPNQTSLYFCASSLWTGANEKLFFGSGTQLSVL.

The sample holds a few counts of this clonotype. This rearrangement joins TRBV3-1 to TRBJ2-4; a weak D match, TRBD1 (6 bases). The V gene lost 0 bases and the J gene lost 5 bases, with 8 bases spanning the gap. Germline V CDR1 and CDR2: LGHDT, YNNKEL (reference sequence). The CDR3 contains 14 residues. The CDR3 spells CASSQEGQQNIQYF. The CDR3 nucleotides are TGTGCCAGCAGCCAAGAAGGACAGCAAAACATTCAGTACTTC.

This clonotype was recorded many times. V and J are TRBV5-1 and TRBJ2-3; 10 nucleotides agree with TRBD2. CDR3 size: 16 residues. Per germline, CDR1 SGHRS and CDR2 YFSETQ. After removal of 1 base from V and 2 bases from J, the junction contained 4 bases not matched to a gene. In nucleotides, the CDR3 is TGCGCCAGCAGCTTGATAGCGGGGGGCCCCACAGATACGCAGTATTTT. Its protein is CASSLIAGGPTDTQYF.

The table lists this clonotype with many counts. The rearrangement joins TRBV12-3 or TRBV12-4 to TRBJ1-4, with TRBD1 identical over 7 bases. Losses at the gene ends were 3 bases for V and 0 bases for J; bases not matched to a gene: 7. The CDR3 consists of 17 residues. CDR3 sequence: CASSFGDSLATNEKLFF. The DNA for the CDR3 is TGTGCCAGCAGTTTTGGGGACAGCCTCGCAACTAATGAAAAACTGTTTTTT.

This clonotype has just a few counts. V and J are TRBV5-1 and TRBJ2-3; 7 positions agree with TRBD2. Germline V gene data show CDR1 as SGHRS and CDR2 as YFSETQ. This CDR3 spans 16 amino acids. V dropped 0 bases and J dropped 0; count of bases not matched to a gene: 4. The CDR3 loop is CASSLGLAESTDTQYF. The CDR3 nucleotides are TGCGCCAGCAGCTTGGGGCTAGCGGAAAGCACAGATACGCAGTATTTT.

This clonotype was observed many times. The genes are TRBV21-1 and TRBJ2-4; no check of the table's D call, TRBD2, against the DNA was made. TRBV21-1 is deemed a pseudogene. The CDR3 runs 16 residues. The chain's CDR3 is CASSRERSRAKNIQYF. CDR3 in DNA: TGTGCCAGCAGCCGGGAGCGCAGTCGAGCCAAAAACATTCAGTACTTC.

The genes are TRBV5-1 and TRBJ2-1; D is ambiguous. The length of the CDR3 is 15 residues. V was cut by 0 bases and J by 3 bases, with 10 bases left in between. Per germline, CDR1 SGHRS and CDR2 YFSETQ. CDR3 sequence: CASSLGPHRYNEQFF. In nucleotides, the CDR3 is TGCGCCAGCAGCTTGGGACCCCACCGCTACAATGAGCAGTTCTTC.

This clonotype was detected many times. V usage is TRBV7-8 and J usage is TRBJ2-7; the D gene is possibly TRBD2 (7 bases). This CDR3 spans 17 amino acids. The ends were cut back, 4 bases at V and 0 bases at J, with 19 bases in the middle. Looked up from germline, CDR1 is SGHVS and CDR2 is FQNEAQ. In DNA form, the CDR3 reads TGTGCCAGCAGCTATAGAAGGGGGGGAGGGAGCTCCTACGAGCAGTACTTC. Translated, it gives CASSYRRGGGSSYEQYF.

This clonotype was detected a few times. V usage is TRBV29-1 and J usage is TRBJ1-2; 9 nucleotides align to TRBD1. The CDR3 covers 14 residues. Looked up from germline, CDR1 is SQVTM and CDR2 is ANQGSEA. Trimming took 3 bases from V and 7 from J; bases not matched to a gene: 9. The CDR3: CSVDLDRGNPGYTF. The CDR3 coding sequence is TGCAGCGTTGACCTCGACAGGGGGAATCCTGGCTACACCTTC.

There are many counts of this clonotype. CDR3 coding DNA: TGCAGCGTGGGGGACGGTTATAGCAATCAGCCCCAGCATTTT. Amino acid sequence: CSVGDGYSNQPQHF. The V gene is TRBV29-1, the J gene TRBJ1-5, with D possibly matching TRBD1 (5 bases). Deletions cut 6 bases from V and 0 bases from J, with 12 bases between. The length of the CDR3 is 14 residues. Germline V gives CDR1 SQVTM, CDR2 ANQGSEA.

This clonotype was counted at least ten times. This chain joins TRBV7-2 and TRBJ2-7, with a possible D match to TRBD1 (6 bases). CDR3 length: 14 residues. V lost 5 bases and J 0 bases, leaving 11 bases between the germline ends. Germline lookup yields CDR1 SGHTA and CDR2 FQGNSA. The CDR3 is CASSVTGISYEQYF. CDR3 DNA sequence: TGTGCCAGCAGCGTGACAGGAATCTCCTACGAGCAGTACTTC.

This clonotype occurred many times. This chain links TRBV11-2 with TRBJ1-5, with D maybe TRBD1 (6 bases). V was clipped by 5 bases and J by 0 bases, with 8 bases between them. Per the germline V gene, CDR1 is SGHAT and CDR2 is FQNNGV. This CDR3 has 14 residues. CDR3 sequence (DNA): TGTGCCAGCAGCCCGGACAGTAGCAATCAGCCCCAGCATTTT. Its translation is CASSPDSSNQPQHF.

This clonotype was counted at least ten times. The CDR3 region is CASSSWTDQETQYF. The CDR3 coding sequence is TGTGCCAGCAGTTCATGGACTGACCAAGAGACCCAGTACTTC. The chain carries TRBV12-3 or TRBV12-4 and TRBJ2-5; TRBD2 is a possible D gene (5 bases). The CDR3 contains 14 residues. Trimming stripped 4 bases from V and 0 bases from J, with 9 bases between.

There are many counts of this clonotype. This chain links TRBV6-1 with TRBJ2-7, with D maybe TRBD2 (5 bases). With 3 bases removed from V and 0 bases from J, the gap between germline ends came to 9 bases. The CDR3 totals 14 residues. Germline CDR1 reads MNHNS; CDR2 reads SASEGT. DNA of the CDR3: TGTGCCAGCAGTGACCCGGGATCCTCCTACGAGCAGTACTTC. It translates to CASSDPGSSYEQYF.